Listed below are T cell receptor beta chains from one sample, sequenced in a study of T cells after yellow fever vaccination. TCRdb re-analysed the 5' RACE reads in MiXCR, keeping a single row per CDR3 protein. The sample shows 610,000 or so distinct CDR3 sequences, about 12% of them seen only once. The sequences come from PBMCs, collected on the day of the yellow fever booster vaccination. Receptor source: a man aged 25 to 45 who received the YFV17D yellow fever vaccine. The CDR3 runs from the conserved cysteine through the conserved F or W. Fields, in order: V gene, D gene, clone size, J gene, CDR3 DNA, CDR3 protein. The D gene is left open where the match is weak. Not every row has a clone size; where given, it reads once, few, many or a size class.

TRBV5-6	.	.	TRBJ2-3	TGTGCCAGCAGCTTGACTAGGTATACGCAGTATTTT	CASSLTRYTQYF
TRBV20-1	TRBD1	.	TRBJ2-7	TGCAGTGCAGGGACAGGGGGTCCACTACTCCACTACGAGCAGTACTTC	CSAGTGGPLLHYEQYF
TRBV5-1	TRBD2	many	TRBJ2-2	TGCGCCAGCAGCTTGGGACGCACTAGCGGATACACCGGGGAGCTGTTTTTT	CASSLGRTSGYTGELFF
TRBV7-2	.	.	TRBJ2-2	TGTGCCAGCAGCTCACCCCGGAATCCCGGGGAGCTGTTTTTT	CASSSPRNPGELFF
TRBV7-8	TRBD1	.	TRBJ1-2	TGTGCCAGCAGCCGGACAGGAAGCTATGGCTACACCTTC	CASSRTGSYGYTF
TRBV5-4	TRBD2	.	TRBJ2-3	TGTGCCAGCAGCTCCTCTAGCGGGGCGACAGATACGCAGTATTTT	CASSSSSGATDTQYF
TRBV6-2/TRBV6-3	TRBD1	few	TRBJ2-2	TGTGCCAGCAGCCAAACAGGGGCGTTCACCGGGGAGCTGTTTTTT	CASSQTGAFTGELFF
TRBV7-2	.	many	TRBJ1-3	TGTGCCAGCAGCCAACAGATTCACTCTGGAAACACCATATATTTT	CASSQQIHSGNTIYF
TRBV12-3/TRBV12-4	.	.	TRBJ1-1	TGTGCCAGCAGCAACAGGGTTACCACTGAAGCTTTCTTT	CASSNRVTTEAFF
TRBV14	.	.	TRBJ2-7	TGTGCCAGCAGCCAAATGGGGAGGCAGTACTTC	CASSQMGRQYF
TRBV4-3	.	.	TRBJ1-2	TGCGCCAGCAGCCAAGAAATTCGGGGGCTCACCAACTATGGCTACACCTTC	CASSQEIRGLTNYGYTF
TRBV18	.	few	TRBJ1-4	TGTGCCAGCTCACCACGATACGGCGCAGACGAAAAACTGTTTTTT	CASSPRYGADEKLFF
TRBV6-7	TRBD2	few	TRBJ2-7	TGTGCCAGCGGCGGGGGAAGCTCCTACGAGCAGTACTTC	CASGGGSSYEQYF
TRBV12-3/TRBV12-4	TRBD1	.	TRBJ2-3	TGTGCCAGCAGTCCAGGGACAGGGCTTAGCACAGATACGCAGTATTTT	CASSPGTGLSTDTQYF
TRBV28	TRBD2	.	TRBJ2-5	TGTGCCAGCAGTTTAGCGGGAGGGTTAAAGACCCAGTACTTC	CASSLAGGLKTQYF
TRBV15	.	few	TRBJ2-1	TGTGCCACCAGCAGAGATATGGAGTACAATGAGCAGTTCTTC	CATSRDMEYNEQFF
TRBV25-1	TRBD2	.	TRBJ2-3	TGTGCCAGCAGTGAATATGGACTAGCGGGAGGAGATACGCAGTATTTT	CASSEYGLAGGDTQYF
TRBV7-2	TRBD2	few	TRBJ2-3	TGTGCCAGCAGCTTAGCGGGAGCGGGAGTCACAGATACGCAGTATTTT	CASSLAGAGVTDTQYF
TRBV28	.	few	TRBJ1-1	TGTGCCAGCATCCAGTGGGAGAACACTGAAGCTTTCTTT	CASIQWENTEAFF
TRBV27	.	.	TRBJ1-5	TGTGCCAGCAGTTTATCTTCAGGGACTAAGCCCCAGCATTTT	CASSLSSGTKPQHF